This T cell receptor beta chain was sequenced during a study of shared clonotypes between healthy human individuals. CDR3 length equals 12 residues. Trimming left V 3 bases short and J 6 bases short, with 6 bases between. Germline V CDR1 and CDR2: SGHVS, FQNEAQ. CD8 cells classed as naive were CD45RO-negative and positively selected for CCR7, excluding terminally differentiated effector memory CD45RA+ cells. All donors were Caucasian adults living in Nashville, Tennessee. A deep-level run was used for the assay. Genomic DNA of each subset was evenly split across several immunoSEQ plates. Authors' analysis steps: Sequence data from immunoSEQ were junction-only and lacked quality scores; consequently, filtering differed. Only in-frame clones appear in the TCRdb table, and some are missing; sequencing was by immunoSEQ multiplex PCR. V and J calls and clone size are given by that table; D and trimming were obtained from the DNA. This table has about 800,000 clones, just over 95% appearing once.

Sequencing was performed on naive CD8+ T cells sorted from blood. This clonotype originated in a man between 25 and 39 years old in good health. V usage is TRBV7-8 and J usage is TRBJ2-1; D ambiguous. CDR3 in DNA: TGTGCCAGCAGCTTTGATCCCAATGAGCAGTTCTTC. Its protein is CASSFDPNEQFF. The full variable domain, in which reference TRBV7-8 and TRBJ2-1 provide the parts outside the CDR3, is GAGVSQSPRYKVAKRGQDVALRCDPISGHVSLFWYQQALGQGPEFLTYFQNEAQLDKSGLPSDRFFAERPEGSVSTLKIQRTQQEDSAVYLCASSFDPNEQFFGPGTRLTVL.